This T cell receptor beta chain was profiled in a study of post-analysis software for immune sequencing data. Whole-study findings and limits: Under F measure analysis, samples from one preparation batch co-clustered strongly. Normalized Chao1 diversity was significantly lower in multiple sclerosis patients than in controls.

Comments on this clonotype: Its antigen is currently unknown.

Unique molecular identifiers featured in each of the TCR beta cDNA libraries. Each sample of about 0.95 to 11 million input T cells yielded about 500,000 cDNA molecules, so each molecule approximated one T cell. MiXCR, run by TCRdb on the PCR reads, gives a single entry per CDR3 protein. The table records 740,000 or so distinct CDR3 sequences, roughly 58% of them present only once. The sequence was obtained from a girl aged 5-17 years with multiple sclerosis. Sequenced: blood.

The DNA for the CDR3 is TGTGCCAGCAGCTTTAGACTAGCGGGAGGCAACAATGAGCAGTTCTTC. Its protein product is CASSFRLAGGNNEQFF. The chain employs TRBV13 and TRBJ2-1, with TRBD2 matching 13 bases. V was pared by 3 bases and J by 5 bases, with 4 bases of the junction left unmatched. Germline assignment: CDR1 PRHDT and CDR2 FYEKMQ (reference sequence). CDR3 size: 16 residues.